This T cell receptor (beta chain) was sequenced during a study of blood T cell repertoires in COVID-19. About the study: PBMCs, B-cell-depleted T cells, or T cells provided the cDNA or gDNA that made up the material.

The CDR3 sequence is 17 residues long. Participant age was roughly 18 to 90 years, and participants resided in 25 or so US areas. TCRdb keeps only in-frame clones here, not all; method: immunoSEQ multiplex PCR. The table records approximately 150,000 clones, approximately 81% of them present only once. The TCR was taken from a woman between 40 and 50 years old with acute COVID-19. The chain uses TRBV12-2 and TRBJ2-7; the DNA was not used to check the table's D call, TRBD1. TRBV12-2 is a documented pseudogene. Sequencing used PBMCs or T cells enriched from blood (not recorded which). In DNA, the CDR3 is TGTGCAAGTCGCTCCCCTCTGGGGACAGGGAGCTCCTACGAGCAGTACGTC. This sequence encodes CASRSPLGTGSSYEQYV.